These 19 T cell receptor beta chains share one sample of origin, sequenced in a study of blood T cell repertoires in COVID-19. Profiling relied on immunoSEQ multiplex PCR, and the TCRdb table lists in-frame clones only, not all of them. The repertoire holds 150,000 to 200,000 clones, with 75% to 90% as singletons. Sequenced: peripheral blood. These receptors were collected from a woman between 70 and 85 years old with COVID-19, enrolled during active disease.

This clone showed up just a few times. The V gene is TRBV4-2, the J gene TRBJ2-1, with TRBD2 as a possible D gene (6 bases). CDR3 length: 16 amino acids. V lost 1 base to trimming and J lost 0 bases, with 10 bases between them. Germline lookup yields CDR1 LGHNA and CDR2 YNFKEQ. The CDR3 sequence is CASSQASASSYNEQFF. CDR3 coding DNA: TGTGCCAGCAGCCAAGCTAGCGCCAGCTCCTACAATGAGCAGTTCTTC.

This clone was seen only a few times. The chain joins TRBV5-6 to TRBJ1-5; possibly TRBD1 for D (5 bases). CDR3 length: 15 residues. In germline, CDR1 is SGHDT, CDR2 YYEEEE. The V gene lost 2 bases and the J gene lost 6 bases, with 15 bases spanning the gap. The CDR3: CASSFRRGSAQPQHF. The CDR3 DNA follows: TGTGCCAGCAGCTTTAGGAGGGGATCGGCTCAGCCCCAGCATTTT.

The gene calls are TRBV3-1 (or the pseudogene TRBV3-2) and TRBJ1-5, with TRBD1 matching over 7 bases. The CDR3 covers 14 residues. In germline, CDR1 is LGHDT, CDR2 YNNKEL (reference sequence). The junction had 3 bases not matched to a gene; V was cut back by 3 bases and J by 4 bases. The CDR3, as DNA: TGTGCCAGCAGCCAGACACAGGGGAATCAGCCCCAGCATTTT. This translates into CASSQTQGNQPQHF.

The V gene is TRBV9, the J gene TRBJ2-1; 9 bases are a match to TRBD2. CDR1 and CDR2 from the germline V gene are SGDLS and YYNGEE. V lost 0 bases to trimming and J lost 8 bases; unmatched junction nucleotides: 6. The CDR3 is made up of 15 amino acids. The CDR3 DNA sequence: TGTGCCAGCAGCGTAGAAGCAGCGGGAGGACATGAGCAGTTCTTC. Its protein product is CASSVEAAGGHEQFF.

This chain links TRBV24-1 with TRBJ1-2; D is ambiguous. The CDR3 has 13 amino acids. V lost 2 bases, J lost 4 bases, and 7 bases lay in between. Germline assignment: CDR1 KGHDR and CDR2 SFDVKD. The CDR3 nucleotides are TGTGCCACCAGTGATTCGTTATTCTATGGCTACACCTTC. Protein product: CATSDSLFYGYTF.

This clone was recorded only once. The chain is built from TRBV10-3 and TRBJ2-3, with a weak D call TRBD2 (5 bases). The V gene's germline CDR1 is ENHRY and CDR2 SYGVKD. CDR3 length: 18 amino acids. V lost 5 bases and J 6 bases, leaving 27 bases between the germline ends. CDR3 in amino acids: CAISPVPSLVAVGDTQYF. The CDR3 nucleotides read TGTGCCATCAGTCCCGTTCCATCACTAGTTGCCGTGGGGGATACGCAGTATTTT.

CDR3 loop: CASRRTGGLEQYF. In DNA, the CDR3 is TGTGCCAGCAGACGGACAGGGGGCCTCGAGCAGTACTTC. This sequence joins TRBV6-6 and TRBJ2-7, with 11 bases that match TRBD1. The germline V gene has CDR1 MNHNY and CDR2 SVGAGI (reference sequence). V was clipped by 6 bases and J by 6 bases; unmatched bases: 4. The CDR3 sequence is 13 residues long.

Of note for this clone: Other DNA sequences within the sample encode an identical CDR3. The gene calls are TRBV28 and TRBJ2-2, with TRBD2 identical over 16 bases. V lost 4 bases and J lost 6; bases outside the gene matches: 2. The germline gives CDR1 MDHEN, CDR2 SYDVKM. The length of the CDR3 is 16 residues. CDR3 nucleotides: TGTGCCAGCAGTTCAGGGACTAGCGGGAGGGCCGGGGAGCTGTTTTTT. Residues: CASSSGTSGRAGELFF.

The V call is TRBV12-5, the J call TRBJ1-2, with TRBD1 identical over 9 bases. V dropped 5 bases and J dropped 8; count of bases not matched to a gene: 3. The CDR3 contains 12 residues. Germline CDR1 reads LGHNT; CDR2 reads FRNRAP. This chain's CDR3 is CASGLGQGGYTF. DNA of the CDR3: TGTGCTAGTGGTCTGGGACAGGGAGGCTACACCTTC.

V and J are TRBV5-5 and TRBJ2-1; 9 nucleotides align to TRBD2. Germline values: CDR1 SGHKS, CDR2 YYEKEE (reference sequence). The V gene end was trimmed by 4 bases and the J gene end by 0 bases; junction bases not matched to a gene: 14. The CDR3 sequence is 19 residues long. The CDR3 reads CASSVRALAGPSSYNEQFF. In DNA form, the CDR3 reads TGTGCCAGCAGCGTGAGAGCACTAGCGGGCCCGAGCTCCTACAATGAGCAGTTCTTC.

The rearrangement links TRBV7-9 to TRBJ2-1, with D perhaps TRBD1 (7 bases). Per germline, CDR1 SEHNR and CDR2 FQNEAQ (reference sequence). This CDR3 comprises 16 residues. With 6 bases removed from V and 0 bases from J, the gap between germline ends came to 15 bases. The CDR3 loop is CASSYRGGGSYNEQFF. The CDR3 coding sequence is TGTGCCAGCAGTTACAGGGGAGGAGGCTCCTACAATGAGCAGTTCTTC.

The V call is TRBV30, the J call TRBJ1-5; 7 bases line up with TRBD1. The CDR3 loop spans 19 amino acids. The V segment lost 0 bases and the J segment 0 bases; nucleotides outside the gene matches: 14. Germline V gene data show CDR1 as GTSNPN and CDR2 as SVGIG (reference sequence). CDR3 protein: CAWSVGTGTASFSNQPQHF. CDR3 nucleotides: TGTGCCTGGAGTGTTGGGACCGGGACAGCTTCCTTTAGCAATCAGCCCCAGCATTTT.

This sequence joins TRBV5-4 and TRBJ2-2, with 7 bases fitting TRBD2. CDR1 and CDR2 from the germline V gene are SGHNT and YYREEE (reference sequence). The CDR3 covers 15 residues. V shed 4 bases and J 4 bases; nucleotides not matched to a gene: 7. CDR3 sequence: CASSPRTRGTGELFF. DNA of the CDR3: TGTGCCAGCAGCCCGCGGACTAGAGGCACCGGGGAGCTGTTTTTT.

This chain joins TRBV6-5 and TRBJ2-3, with TRBD1 matching 8 bases. J was trimmed by 2 bases and V by 6 bases; bases with no gene match: 7. This CDR3 has 15 amino acids. Per the germline V gene, CDR1 is MNHEY and CDR2 is SVGAGI. The CDR3 region has the DNA TGTGCCAGCAGAACAGGGGGTCTGAACACAGATACGCAGTATTTT. It translates to CASRTGGLNTDTQYF.

The rearrangement links TRBV29-1 to TRBJ1-1; no clear D gene. V was trimmed by 6 bases and J by 4 bases, leaving 15 bases between them. The CDR3 runs to 13 residues. Germline V gene lookup returns CDR1 SQVTM and CDR2 ANQGSEA. CDR3 loop: CSVAKALGTEAFF. CDR3 DNA: TGCAGCGTAGCGAAGGCCCTCGGCACTGAAGCTTTCTTT.

This clone was counted only a few times. The chain combines TRBV18 with TRBJ2-7; D is ambiguous. Germline assignment: CDR1 KGHSH and CDR2 LQKENI. The CDR3 consists of 12 residues. V lost 2 bases to trimming and J lost 6 bases, with 8 bases between them. The DNA for the CDR3 is TGTGCCAGCTCACCAACAGCCCGCGAGCAGTACTTC. As protein: CASSPTAREQYF.

The chain carries TRBV19 and TRBJ1-2; no definite D call. The CDR3 totals 13 residues. The germline V gene has CDR1 LNHDA and CDR2 SQIVND (reference sequence). V was trimmed by 5 bases and J by 7 bases, leaving 14 bases between them. For the CDR3, the DNA is TGTGCCAGTAGTCCCGGAGTAACGGTTGGCTACACCTTC. It encodes CASSPGVTVGYTF.

The chain combines TRBV4-1 with TRBJ2-2; possible D gene TRBD2, 6 bases. The length of the CDR3 is 17 residues. V was shortened by 4 bases and J by 1 base, with 16 bases between the two germline ends. Germline V gene data show CDR1 as MGHRA and CDR2 as YSYEKL. The CDR3 protein is CASSLQGGLLNTGELFF. Here the CDR3 DNA reads TGCGCCAGCAGCCTCCAGGGAGGACTCCTGAACACCGGGGAGCTGTTTTTT.

The chain combines TRBV24-1 with TRBJ2-1, with D maybe TRBD2 (5 bases). This CDR3 region has 14 residues. CDR1 is KGHDR and CDR2 is SFDVKD in the germline V gene. V was cut by 5 bases and J by 7 bases, with 14 bases left in between. The DNA for the CDR3 is TGTGCCACCAGTGGAGGCTACGGCGGGAATGAGCAGTTCTTC. This sequence encodes CATSGGYGGNEQFF.